These T cell receptor beta chains were read from a single sample in a study of blood T cell repertoires in COVID-19. Only in-frame clones appear in the TCRdb table, and some are missing; sequencing was by immunoSEQ multiplex PCR. The sample includes 200,000 to 250,000 clones, 84% of them seen just once. The sequencing input was peripheral blood. All receptors come from a woman aged 60-70 years who had recovered from COVID-19. Both conserved end residues are part of each CDR3. A D gene is named only where the DNA matches it firmly.

TRBD1 | 14 | TRBJ2-7 | TRBV5-1 | CASSLAGGSYEQYF
NA | 15 | TRBJ2-7 | TRBV7-8 | CASSLGVIPTYEQYF
NA | 15 | TRBJ2-2 | TRBV5-1 | CASSLQQGGTGELFF
TRBD2 | 15 | TRBJ2-3 | TRBV6-2/TRBV6-3 | CASSYPTSGIDTQYF
TRBD1 | 14 | TRBJ1-5 | TRBV2 | CASMGGQGSQPQHF
NA | 13 | TRBJ1-2 | TRBV7-9 | CASSLDIVYGYTF
TRBD2 | 18 | TRBJ2-3 | TRBV4-2 | CASSLGRLASGSTDTQYF
TRBD2 | 22 | TRBJ2-1 | TRBV4-1 | CASSQDGGPLGGLAGGNNEQFF
NA | 13 | TRBJ1-1 | TRBV11-2 | CASSLIEGTEAFF
TRBD2 | 15 | TRBJ2-3 | TRBV5-5 | CASSLNRGVSDTQYF
NA | 17 | TRBJ1-6 | TRBV5-5 | CASSAGGAVIRGSPLHF
TRBD1 | 16 | TRBJ2-6 | TRBV19 | CASGQGKFSGANVLTF
NA | 11 | TRBJ2-7 | TRBV20-1 | CSASAPFEQYF
TRBD1 | 14 | TRBJ2-5 | TRBV2 | CASSRTGGLETQYF
NA | 13 | TRBJ2-5 | TRBV9 | CASSAGLSETQYF
NA | 16 | TRBJ1-5 | TRBV7-2 | CASSLGGGYSNQPQHF
TRBD1 | 14 | TRBJ2-7 | TRBV5-6 | CASSFGQGFLEQYF
TRBD1 | 17 | TRBJ2-7 | TRBV24-1 | CATSRGGRDRVPYEQYF
NA | 15 | TRBJ2-3 | TRBV5-4 | CASSLGGKSTDTQYF
TRBD1 | 15 | TRBJ1-6 | TRBV4-2 | CASSQESRGHSPLHF
NA | 14 | TRBJ1-2 | TRBV11-2 | CASSLDLGLYGYTF
TRBD2 | 17 | TRBJ2-5 | TRBV11-2 | CASSLDRVGGIQETQYF